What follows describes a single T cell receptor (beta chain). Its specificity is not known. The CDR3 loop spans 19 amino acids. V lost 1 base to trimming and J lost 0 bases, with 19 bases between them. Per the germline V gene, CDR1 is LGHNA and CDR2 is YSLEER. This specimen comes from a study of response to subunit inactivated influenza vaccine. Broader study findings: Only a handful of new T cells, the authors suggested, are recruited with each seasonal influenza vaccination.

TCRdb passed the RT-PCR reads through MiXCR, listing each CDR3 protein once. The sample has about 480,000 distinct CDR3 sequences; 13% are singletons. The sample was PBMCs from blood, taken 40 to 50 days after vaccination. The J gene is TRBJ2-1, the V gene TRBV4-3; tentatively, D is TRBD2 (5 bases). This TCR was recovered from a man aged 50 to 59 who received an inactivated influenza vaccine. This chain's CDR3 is CASSQGLAVIFSSYNEQFF. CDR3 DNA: TGCGCCAGCAGCCAAGGCCTAGCTGTAATTTTTAGCTCCTACAATGAGCAGTTCTTC.